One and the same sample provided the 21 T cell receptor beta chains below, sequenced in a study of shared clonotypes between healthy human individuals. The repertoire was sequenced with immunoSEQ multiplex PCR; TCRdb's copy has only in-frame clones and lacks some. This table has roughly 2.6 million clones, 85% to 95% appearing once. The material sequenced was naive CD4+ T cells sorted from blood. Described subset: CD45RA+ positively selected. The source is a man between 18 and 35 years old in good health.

The CDR3 region has the DNA TGTGCCAGCAGCTTAAGGGGAGTGGGGGTTGCCACAGATACGCAGTATTTT. Translation gives CASSLRGVGVATDTQYF. The genes are TRBV11-2 and TRBJ2-3; either TRBD1 or TRBD2 may supply D (5 bases each). Per germline, CDR1 SGHAT and CDR2 FQNNGV. V was clipped by 2 bases and J by 2 bases, with 17 bases between them. CDR3 size: 17 residues.

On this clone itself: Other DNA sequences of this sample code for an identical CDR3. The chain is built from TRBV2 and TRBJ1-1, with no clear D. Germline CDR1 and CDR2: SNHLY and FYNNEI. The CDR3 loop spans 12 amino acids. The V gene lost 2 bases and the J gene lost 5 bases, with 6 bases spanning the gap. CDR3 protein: CASSESGTEAFF. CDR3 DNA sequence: TGTGCCAGCAGTGAATCGGGAACTGAAGCTTTCTTT.

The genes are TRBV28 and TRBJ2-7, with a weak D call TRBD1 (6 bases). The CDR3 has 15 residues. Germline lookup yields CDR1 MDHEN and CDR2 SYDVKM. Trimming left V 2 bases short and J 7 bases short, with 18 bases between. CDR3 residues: CASSLLGAPPREQYF. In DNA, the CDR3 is TGTGCCAGCAGTTTACTGGGGGCCCCCCCCCGGGAGCAGTACTTC.

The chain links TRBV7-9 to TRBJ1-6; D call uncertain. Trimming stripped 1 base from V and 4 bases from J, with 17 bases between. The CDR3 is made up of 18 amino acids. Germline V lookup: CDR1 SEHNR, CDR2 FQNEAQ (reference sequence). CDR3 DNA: TGTGCCAGCAGCTTAGACTTTTCGGGGTCAGCTTATAATTCACCCCTCCACTTT. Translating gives CASSLDFSGSAYNSPLHF. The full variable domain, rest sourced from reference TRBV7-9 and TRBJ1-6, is DTGVSQNPRHKITKRGQNVTFRCDPISEHNRLYWYRQTLGQGPEFLTYFQNEAQLEKSRLLSDRFSAERPKGSFSTLEIQRTEQGDSAMYLCASSLDFSGSAYNSPLHFGNGTRLTVT.

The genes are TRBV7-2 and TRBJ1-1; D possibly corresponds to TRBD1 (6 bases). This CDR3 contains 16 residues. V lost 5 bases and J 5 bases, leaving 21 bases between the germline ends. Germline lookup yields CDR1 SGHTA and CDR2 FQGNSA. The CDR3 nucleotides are TGTGCCAGCAGCAGGGGGATGTCAGGGGCAGGTACTGAAGCTTTCTTT. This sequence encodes CASSRGMSGAGTEAFF.

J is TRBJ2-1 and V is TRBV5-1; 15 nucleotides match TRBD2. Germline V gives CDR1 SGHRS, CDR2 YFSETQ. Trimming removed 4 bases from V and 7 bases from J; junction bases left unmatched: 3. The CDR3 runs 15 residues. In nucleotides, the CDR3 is TGCGCCAGCAGCGGGACTAGCGGGGGGATTAATGAGCAGTTCTTC. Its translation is CASSGTSGGINEQFF. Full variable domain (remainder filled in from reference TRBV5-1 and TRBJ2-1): KAGVTQTPRYLIKTRGQQVTLSCSPISGHRSVSWYQQTPGQGLQFLFEYFSETQRNKGNFPGRFSGRQFSNSRSEMNVSTLELGDSALYLCASSGTSGGINEQFFGPGTRLTVL.

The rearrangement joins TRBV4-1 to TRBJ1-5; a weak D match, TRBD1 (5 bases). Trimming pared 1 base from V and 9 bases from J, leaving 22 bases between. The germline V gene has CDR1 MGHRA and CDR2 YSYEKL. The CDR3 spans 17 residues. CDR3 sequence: CASSQGLGATQEGPQHF. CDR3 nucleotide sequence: TGCGCCAGCAGCCAAGGGCTAGGGGCGACCCAGGAAGGGCCCCAGCATTTT.

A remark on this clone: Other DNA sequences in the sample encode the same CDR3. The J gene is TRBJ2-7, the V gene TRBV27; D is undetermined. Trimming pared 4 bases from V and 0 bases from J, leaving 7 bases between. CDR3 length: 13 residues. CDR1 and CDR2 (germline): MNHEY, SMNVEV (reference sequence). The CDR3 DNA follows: TGTGCCAGCAGTTCCCGGAGCTCCTACGAGCAGTACTTC. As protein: CASSSRSSYEQYF.

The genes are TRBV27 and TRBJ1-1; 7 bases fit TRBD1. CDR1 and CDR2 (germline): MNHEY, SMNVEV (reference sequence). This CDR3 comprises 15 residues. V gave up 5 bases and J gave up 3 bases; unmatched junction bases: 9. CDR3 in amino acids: CASSIGGASDTEAFF. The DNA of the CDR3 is TGTGCCAGCAGTATAGGGGGCGCGTCGGACACTGAAGCTTTCTTT.

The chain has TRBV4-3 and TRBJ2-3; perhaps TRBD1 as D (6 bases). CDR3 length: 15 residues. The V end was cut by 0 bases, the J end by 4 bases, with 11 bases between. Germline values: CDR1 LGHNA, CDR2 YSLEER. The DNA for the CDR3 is TGCGCCAGCAGCCAAGAGGGGGCCTTGCCAGATACGCAGTATTTT. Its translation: CASSQEGALPDTQYF.

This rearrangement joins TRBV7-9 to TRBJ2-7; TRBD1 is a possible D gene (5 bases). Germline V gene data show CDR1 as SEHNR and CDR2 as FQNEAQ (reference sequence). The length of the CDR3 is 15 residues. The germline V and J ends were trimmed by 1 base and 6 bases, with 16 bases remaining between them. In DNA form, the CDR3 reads TGTGCCAGCAGCTTAGGGGGCAGGGTGTTGTCCGAGCAGTACTTC. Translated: CASSLGGRVLSEQYF.

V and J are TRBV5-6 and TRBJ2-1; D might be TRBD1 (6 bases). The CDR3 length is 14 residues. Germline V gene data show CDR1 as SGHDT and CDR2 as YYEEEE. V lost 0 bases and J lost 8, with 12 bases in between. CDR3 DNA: TGTGCCAGCAGCTTGGCCAACAGGGTTGATGAGCAGTTCTTC. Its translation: CASSLANRVDEQFF.

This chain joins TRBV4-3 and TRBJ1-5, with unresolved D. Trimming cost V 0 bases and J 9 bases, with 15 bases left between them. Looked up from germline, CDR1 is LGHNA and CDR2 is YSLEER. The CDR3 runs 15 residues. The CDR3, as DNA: TGCGCCAGCAGCCAAGAACCCCCCCCCGGTTCGCCCCAGCATTTT. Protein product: CASSQEPPPGSPQHF.

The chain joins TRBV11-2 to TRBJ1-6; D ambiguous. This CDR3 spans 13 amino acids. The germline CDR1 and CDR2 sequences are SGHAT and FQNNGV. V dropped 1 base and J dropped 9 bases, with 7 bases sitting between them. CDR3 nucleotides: TGTGCCAGCAGCTTAGGTCTCTTTTCACCCCTCCACTTT. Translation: CASSLGLFSPLHF.

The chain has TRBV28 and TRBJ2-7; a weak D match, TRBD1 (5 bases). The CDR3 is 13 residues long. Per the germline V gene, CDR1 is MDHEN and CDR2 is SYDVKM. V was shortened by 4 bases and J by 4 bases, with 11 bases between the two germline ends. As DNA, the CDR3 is TGTGCCAGCAGTTCCACCAGGGCTTACGAGCAGTACTTC. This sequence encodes CASSSTRAYEQYF.

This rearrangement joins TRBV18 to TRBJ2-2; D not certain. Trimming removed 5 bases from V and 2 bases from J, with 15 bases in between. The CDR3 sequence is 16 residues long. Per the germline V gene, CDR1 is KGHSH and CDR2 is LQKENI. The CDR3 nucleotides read TGTGCCAGCTCAGCCACCTTGAACCAAAACACCGGGGAGCTGTTTTTT. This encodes CASSATLNQNTGELFF.

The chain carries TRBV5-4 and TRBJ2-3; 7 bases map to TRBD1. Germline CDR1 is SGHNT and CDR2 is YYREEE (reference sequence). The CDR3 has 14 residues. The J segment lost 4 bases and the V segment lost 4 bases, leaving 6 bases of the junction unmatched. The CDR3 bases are TGTGCCAGCAGCATAACAGGGGTGGCAGATACGCAGTATTTT. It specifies CASSITGVADTQYF.

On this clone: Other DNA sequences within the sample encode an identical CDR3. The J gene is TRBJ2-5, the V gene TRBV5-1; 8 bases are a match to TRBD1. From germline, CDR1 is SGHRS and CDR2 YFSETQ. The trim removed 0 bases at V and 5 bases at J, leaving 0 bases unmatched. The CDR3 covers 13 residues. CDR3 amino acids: CASSLGTGETQYF. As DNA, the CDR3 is TGCGCCAGCAGCTTGGGGACAGGGGAGACCCAGTACTTC.

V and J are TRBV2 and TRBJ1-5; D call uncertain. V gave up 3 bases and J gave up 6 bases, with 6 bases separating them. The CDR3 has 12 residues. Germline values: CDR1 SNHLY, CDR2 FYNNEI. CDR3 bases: TGTGCCAGCAGTGACGTATTTCAGCCCCAGCATTTT. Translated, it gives CASSDVFQPQHF.

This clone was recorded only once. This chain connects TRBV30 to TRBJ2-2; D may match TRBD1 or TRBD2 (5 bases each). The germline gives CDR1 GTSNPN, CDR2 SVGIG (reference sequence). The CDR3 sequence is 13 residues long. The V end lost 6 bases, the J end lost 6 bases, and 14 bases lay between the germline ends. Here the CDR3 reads CACSGTDAGELFF. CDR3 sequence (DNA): TGTGCCTGCTCCGGGACGGACGCCGGGGAGCTGTTTTTT.

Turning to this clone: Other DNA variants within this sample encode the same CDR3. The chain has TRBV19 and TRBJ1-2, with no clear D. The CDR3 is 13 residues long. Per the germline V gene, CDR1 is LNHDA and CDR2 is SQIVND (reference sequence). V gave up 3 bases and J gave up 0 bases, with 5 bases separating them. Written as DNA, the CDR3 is TGTGCCAGTAGTATCGAGACTAACTATGGCTACACCTTC. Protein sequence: CASSIETNYGYTF. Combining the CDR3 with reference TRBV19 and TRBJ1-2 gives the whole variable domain DGGITQSPKYLFRKEGQNVTLSCEQNLNHDAMYWYRQDPGQGLRLIYYSQIVNDFQKGDIAEGYSVSREKKESFPLTVTSAQKNPTAFYLCASSIETNYGYTFGSGTRLTVV.